Below, 2 T cell receptor beta chains from the same sample are listed, as sequenced in a study of breast tumors, draining lymph nodes, adjacent tissues. Each CDR3 protein gets one entry after TCRdb re-called the multiplex PCR reads with MiXCR. The table has 20,000 to 25,000 distinct CDR3 sequences, about half seen once. The specimen was breast tumor tissue. All receptors come from a female donor with breast cancer. Some clones in this sample may be carry-over from other donors' samples.

The DNA for the CDR3 is TGTGCCAGCAGTTACTCGAAGGGGGTGAACACTGAAGCTTTCTTT. This gives the protein CASSYSKGVNTEAFF. The chain carries TRBV6-5 and TRBJ1-1; maybe TRBD1 (6 bases). This CDR3 has 15 residues. Germline CDR1 MNHEY, CDR2 SVGAGI. Trimming took 0 bases from V and 0 from J, leaving 8 bases between them.

As to this clonotype: This is likely a read error, given that the CDR3 carries no conserved phenylalanine or tryptophan at its end. The limits of the CDR3 on the DNA are not certain, so only TCRdb's listed CDR3 is given. The rearrangement joins TRBV10-3 to TRBJ1-5. The CDR3 sequence runs 11 residues, both termini included. Looked up from germline, CDR1 is ENHRY and CDR2 is SYGVKD. This CDR3 is CAISESLAGHS.